This paragraph covers one TCR beta chain sequence. Clones were sequenced by immunoSEQ multiplex PCR, and TCRdb holds only the in-frame ones, with some missing. The sample has under 250,000 clones; about 89% are singletons. CDR3 length: 11 amino acids. Germline values: CDR1 DFQATT, CDR2 SNEGSKA (reference sequence). V was pared by 2 bases and J by 5 bases, with 5 bases between. These data belong to a study of blood T cell repertoires in COVID-19. In the study overall: Some COVID-19 samples were acute and others convalescent; all came from the United States, Italy and Spain. Nucleic acid was either cDNA or gDNA, and it came from T cells, B-cell-depleted T cells, or PBMCs.

Specimen: peripheral blood. This clonotype was sampled from a woman in her sixties or seventies who had recovered from COVID-19. The chain uses TRBV20-1 and TRBJ2-3; maybe TRBD2 (5 bases). CDR3: CSARSGDTQYF. Here the CDR3 DNA reads TGCAGTGCTAGAAGCGGAGATACGCAGTATTTT.